This record looks at one T cell receptor beta chain sequence and its context. The antigen remains unidentified. The ends lost 4 bases at V and 6 bases at J; junction bases unmatched: 5. The CDR3 covers 12 residues. The V gene's germline CDR1 is DFQATT and CDR2 SNEGSKA (reference sequence). These data originate in a study of CD8 T cells in ankylosing spondylitis. Findings and limits, study-wide: As reported, disease-linked clones showed significant enrichment in matched ankylosing spondylitis synovial fluid.

Generation of TCR beta libraries employed quantitative 5'-RACE incorporating molecular barcodes. Each CDR3 protein gets one entry after TCRdb re-called the 5' RACE reads with MiXCR. The table lists 250,000 or so distinct CDR3 sequences, about 24% of them singletons, with approximately 0.61% in the top ten. Sequencing input: blood, either unsorted or a sorted T cell fraction (not recorded which). The receptor was isolated from a male donor with ankylosing spondylitis or in good health (not recorded which). The rearrangement links TRBV20-1 to TRBJ1-2, with TRBD1 matching over 7 bases. CDR3 sequence reads: CSANRGRDGYTF. The DNA of the CDR3 is TGCAGTGCTAACAGGGGCCGGGATGGCTACACCTTC.